This T cell receptor (beta chain) was sequenced during a study of T cell repertoires in cytomegalovirus infection. As for the study in general: CMV epitopes used comprised recently identified HLA-C-restricted ones and well-studied HLA-B-restricted ones. Public TCR beta signature analysis indicated the presence of both CMV infection and matching HLA type.

With respect to this clonotype: Its specificity is not known.

Findings and limits, study-wide: Dominant in the ex vivo response were TCR beta clonotypes restricted by HLA-C and specific for CMV. The cumulative frequency of public TCR beta families identified carriers of CMV plus the relevant HLA.

V was trimmed by 7 bases and J by 2 bases, leaving 18 bases between them. The CDR3 runs to 16 residues. Germline-derived CDR1 and CDR2 are MDHEN and SYDVKM. Via MiXCR, TCRdb re-called the reads, giving one row per CDR3 protein. The sample includes hundreds of thousands of distinct CDR3 sequences, less than 40% of them seen just once. The sequencing used cultured CD8+ T cells from PBMCs, collected from culture after CMV antigen stimulation. The chain has TRBV28 and TRBJ1-5; no clear D gene. This TCR was sampled from a human donor in good health (CMV status not recorded). Some clones in this sample may be carry-over from other donors' samples. CDR3 in DNA: TGTGCCAGCACCCATTGGGAAGGGATGGGCAATCAGCCCCAGCATTTT. Translating it yields CASTHWEGMGNQPQHF.